This TCR beta chain stems from a study of T cells in Graves' hyperthyroidism and ophthalmopathy. In germline, CDR1 is ENHRY, CDR2 SYGVKD. This CDR3 contains 15 residues. Between the trimmed V and J ends, which lost 4 bases and 4 bases, there was a span of 14 bases. Study conclusions and caveats: With a median lead of approximately 6.4 months before onset, the model predicted ophthalmopathy.

Using RNA transcripts as the source, TCR beta CDR3 regions were amplified. TCR CDR3 regions were first amplified by RT-PCR with HTBI primers. TCRdb independently ran MiXCR on the multiplex PCR reads; one entry per CDR3 protein. The data show about 96,000 distinct CDR3 sequences, under 65% seen once. A word on this clonotype: Its target is not known. With a much larger clone just one base away, this may be a read error.

Exclusions: uncontrolled infection, other autoimmune disease, pregnancy, lactation. PBMCs came from less than 11 ml fresh peripheral blood. The sample taken for sequencing was blood. The source is a woman aged 35 to 49 with Graves' hyperthyroidism. The chain combines TRBV10-3 with TRBJ1-3; a weak D match, TRBD1 (5 bases). The CDR3 region has the DNA TGTGCCATCAGTGTACAGGAATTGTCCGGAAACACCATATATTTT. Translation: CAISVQELSGNTIYF.